A selection of T cell receptor beta chains follows, all from one sample in a study of blood T cell repertoires in COVID-19. The repertoire was sequenced with immunoSEQ multiplex PCR; TCRdb's copy has only in-frame clones and lacks some. This sample has about 74,000 clones; more than 75% occur once, and the top ten carry about 14%. The material sequenced was peripheral blood. These receptors were collected from a human donor in a cohort sampled during active COVID-19. The CDR3 runs from the conserved cysteine through the conserved F or W. Fields, in order: D gene, clone size, V gene, J gene, CDR3 length, CDR3 protein, CDR3 DNA. The D gene is left open where the match is weak. A row's size may be missing; if present it is once, few, many or a size class.

D gene: TRBD2; clone size: -; V gene: TRBV5-1; J gene: TRBJ2-1; CDR3 length: 17; CDR3 protein: CASSNGLAGGPRDEQFF; CDR3 DNA: TGCGCCAGCAGCAACGGACTAGCGGGAGGCCCCAGAGATGAGCAGTTCTTC
D gene: -; clone size: -; V gene: TRBV28; J gene: TRBJ1-1; CDR3 length: 14; CDR3 protein: CASHSLGGLTEAFF; CDR3 DNA: TGTGCCAGCCACTCTTTGGGGGGTTTAACTGAAGCTTTCTTT
D gene: -; clone size: -; V gene: TRBV27; J gene: TRBJ1-1; CDR3 length: 15; CDR3 protein: CASSPLQEWGTEAFF; CDR3 DNA: TGTGCCAGCAGTCCACTACAGGAGTGGGGCACTGAAGCTTTCTTT
D gene: TRBD1; clone size: -; V gene: TRBV7-9; J gene: TRBJ1-2; CDR3 length: 16; CDR3 protein: CASSLLPGGSRDGYTF; CDR3 DNA: TGTGCCAGCAGCTTACTCCCAGGGGGCTCGAGGGATGGCTACACCTTC
D gene: TRBD2; clone size: once; V gene: TRBV19; J gene: TRBJ2-1; CDR3 length: 17; CDR3 protein: CASSSGGTSGRKDEQFF; CDR3 DNA: TGTGCCAGTAGTAGCGGAGGAACTAGCGGGAGGAAAGATGAGCAGTTCTTC
D gene: TRBD1; clone size: -; V gene: TRBV4-2; J gene: TRBJ2-7; CDR3 length: 16; CDR3 protein: CASSQVRGGYSYEQYF; CDR3 DNA: TGTGCCAGCAGCCAAGTAAGAGGGGGCTATTCCTACGAGCAGTACTTC
D gene: TRBD1; clone size: -; V gene: TRBV29-1; J gene: TRBJ2-7; CDR3 length: 13; CDR3 protein: CSVKGTGAVEQYF; CDR3 DNA: TGCAGCGTTAAAGGGACAGGGGCCGTCGAGCAGTACTTC
D gene: -; clone size: -; V gene: TRBV5-1; J gene: TRBJ2-5; CDR3 length: 16; CDR3 protein: CASSAGTSLARETQYF; CDR3 DNA: TGCGCCAGCAGCGCTGGGACATCTTTGGCTCGAGAGACCCAGTACTTC
D gene: TRBD1; clone size: -; V gene: TRBV7-6; J gene: TRBJ1-1; CDR3 length: 16; CDR3 protein: CASSSHPGGLGTEAFF; CDR3 DNA: TGTGCCAGCAGCTCTCACCCAGGGGGTCTAGGCACTGAAGCTTTCTTT
D gene: -; clone size: -; V gene: TRBV7-7; J gene: TRBJ2-1; CDR3 length: 14; CDR3 protein: CASSLDQGINEQFF; CDR3 DNA: TGTGCCAGCAGCTTAGACCAGGGCATCAATGAGCAGTTCTTC
D gene: -; clone size: -; V gene: TRBV6-5; J gene: TRBJ2-7; CDR3 length: 13; CDR3 protein: CASSRTYSYEQYF; CDR3 DNA: TGTGCCAGCAGCCGGACATACAGCTACGAGCAGTACTTC
D gene: -; clone size: few; V gene: TRBV7-8; J gene: TRBJ2-5; CDR3 length: 12; CDR3 protein: CASSLVRETQYF; CDR3 DNA: TGTGCCAGCAGCTTAGTGAGGGAGACCCAGTACTTC
D gene: -; clone size: -; V gene: TRBV2; J gene: TRBJ1-2; CDR3 length: 13; CDR3 protein: CASRATGIYGYTF; CDR3 DNA: TGTGCCAGCAGGGCAACAGGGATTTATGGCTACACCTTC
D gene: TRBD2; clone size: -; V gene: TRBV2; J gene: TRBJ2-3; CDR3 length: 15; CDR3 protein: CASSIAGGSTDTQYF; CDR3 DNA: TGTGCCAGCAGTATAGCGGGAGGAAGCACAGATACGCAGTATTTT
D gene: -; clone size: -; V gene: TRBV30; J gene: TRBJ1-1; CDR3 length: 12; CDR3 protein: CAWSQGWTEAFF; CDR3 DNA: TGTGCCTGGAGTCAGGGTTGGACTGAAGCTTTCTTT
D gene: -; clone size: -; V gene: TRBV7-6; J gene: TRBJ2-1; CDR3 length: 17; CDR3 protein: CASSQDLRRTPYNEQFF; CDR3 DNA: TGTGCCAGCAGCCAAGACTTGCGGAGAACCCCCTACAATGAGCAGTTCTTC
D gene: -; clone size: -; V gene: TRBV6-6; J gene: TRBJ2-5; CDR3 length: 16; CDR3 protein: CASSYSYQGNQETQYF; CDR3 DNA: TGTGCCAGCAGTTACTCGTACCAGGGTAACCAAGAGACCCAGTACTTC
D gene: -; clone size: -; V gene: TRBV7-9; J gene: TRBJ1-1; CDR3 length: 16; CDR3 protein: CASSLWFVQGSTEAFF; CDR3 DNA: TGTGCCAGCAGCTTATGGTTCGTTCAGGGGAGCACTGAAGCTTTCTTT
D gene: -; clone size: -; V gene: TRBV18; J gene: TRBJ2-7; CDR3 length: 13; CDR3 protein: CASSQQGGYEQYF; CDR3 DNA: TGTGCCAGCTCCCAACAGGGAGGGTACGAGCAGTACTTC
D gene: TRBD2; clone size: -; V gene: TRBV4-1; J gene: TRBJ2-7; CDR3 length: 16; CDR3 protein: CASSQDSTSGGREQYF; CDR3 DNA: TGCGCCAGCAGCCAAGATTCAACTAGCGGGGGACGCGAGCAGTACTTC
D gene: -; clone size: -; V gene: TRBV7-2; J gene: TRBJ2-7; CDR3 length: 15; CDR3 protein: CASSLTTGEPNEQYF; CDR3 DNA: TGTGCCAGCAGCTTAACGACGGGAGAACCCAACGAGCAGTACTTC
D gene: -; clone size: -; V gene: TRBV6-6; J gene: TRBJ2-6; CDR3 length: 16; CDR3 protein: CASSRGPASGANVLTF; CDR3 DNA: TGTGCCAGCAGCCGCGGTCCGGCCTCTGGGGCCAACGTCCTGACTTTC
D gene: TRBD1; clone size: -; V gene: TRBV2; J gene: TRBJ1-4; CDR3 length: 13; CDR3 protein: CASNGQGNEKLFF; CDR3 DNA: TGTGCCAGCAACGGACAGGGGAATGAAAAACTGTTTTTT
D gene: -; clone size: -; V gene: TRBV24-1; J gene: TRBJ2-5; CDR3 length: 18; CDR3 protein: CATSDPGTSGGYQETQYF; CDR3 DNA: TGTGCCACCAGTGATCCAGGCACCAGTGGGGGGTACCAAGAGACCCAGTACTTC
D gene: -; clone size: -; V gene: TRBV11-2; J gene: TRBJ2-5; CDR3 length: 15; CDR3 protein: CASSLVGQGIETQYF; CDR3 DNA: TGTGCCAGCAGCTTAGTCGGGCAGGGGATCGAGACCCAGTACTTC
D gene: -; clone size: -; V gene: TRBV6-6; J gene: TRBJ2-5; CDR3 length: 12; CDR3 protein: CASSFTGETQYF; CDR3 DNA: TGTGCCAGCAGTTTTACGGGAGAGACCCAGTACTTC
D gene: -; clone size: few; V gene: TRBV4-1; J gene: TRBJ2-7; CDR3 length: 13; CDR3 protein: CASSQDVGYEQYF; CDR3 DNA: TGCGCCAGCAGCCAAGATGTCGGGTACGAGCAGTACTTC
D gene: -; clone size: -; V gene: TRBV28; J gene: TRBJ1-2; CDR3 length: 15; CDR3 protein: CASSFRTVYNYGYTF; CDR3 DNA: TGTGCCAGCAGTTTCAGGACAGTTTACAACTATGGCTACACCTTC
D gene: -; clone size: -; V gene: TRBV5-1; J gene: TRBJ2-7; CDR3 length: 14; CDR3 protein: CASNPSTGTYEQYF; CDR3 DNA: TGCGCCAGCAACCCCAGTACGGGGACCTACGAGCAGTACTTC
D gene: -; clone size: once; V gene: TRBV5-1; J gene: TRBJ1-1; CDR3 length: 14; CDR3 protein: CASSSSSGNTEAFF; CDR3 DNA: TGCGCCAGCAGCTCGTCAAGCGGAAACACTGAAGCTTTCTTT
D gene: TRBD2; clone size: -; V gene: TRBV25-1; J gene: TRBJ2-7; CDR3 length: 18; CDR3 protein: CASSEIPQRGLAGLRQYF; CDR3 DNA: TGTGCCAGCAGTGAAATACCTCAAAGGGGACTAGCGGGATTAAGGCAGTACTTC
D gene: -; clone size: -; V gene: TRBV7-8; J gene: TRBJ2-7; CDR3 length: 13; CDR3 protein: CASSLASGEEQYF; CDR3 DNA: TGTGCCAGCAGCTTAGCTTCCGGGGAGGAGCAGTACTTC
D gene: -; clone size: -; V gene: TRBV27; J gene: TRBJ2-5; CDR3 length: 15; CDR3 protein: CASRGGQLIQETQYF; CDR3 DNA: TGTGCCAGCAGGGGGGGACAGCTTATCCAAGAGACCCAGTACTTC
D gene: -; clone size: few; V gene: TRBV9; J gene: TRBJ1-5; CDR3 length: 15; CDR3 protein: CASSPRQAPNQPQHF; CDR3 DNA: TGTGCCAGCAGCCCTCGACAGGCCCCCAATCAGCCCCAGCATTTT
D gene: -; clone size: -; V gene: TRBV18; J gene: TRBJ2-7; CDR3 length: 13; CDR3 protein: CASSPDTTYEQYF; CDR3 DNA: TGTGCCAGCTCACCAGACACCACCTACGAGCAGTACTTC
D gene: TRBD1; clone size: -; V gene: TRBV5-6; J gene: TRBJ1-5; CDR3 length: 16; CDR3 protein: CASSLGRTGANQPQHF; CDR3 DNA: TGTGCCAGCAGCTTGGGAAGAACAGGGGCAAATCAGCCCCAGCATTTT
D gene: -; clone size: once; V gene: TRBV10-3; J gene: TRBJ1-4; CDR3 length: 16; CDR3 protein: CAISESNRAPNEKLFF; CDR3 DNA: TGTGCCATCAGTGAGTCGAACAGGGCCCCTAATGAAAAACTGTTTTTT
D gene: TRBD2; clone size: -; V gene: TRBV4-1; J gene: TRBJ2-7; CDR3 length: 14; CDR3 protein: CASSWGGSSYEQYF; CDR3 DNA: TGCGCCAGCAGCTGGGGCGGGAGTTCCTACGAGCAGTACTTC
D gene: TRBD1; clone size: -; V gene: TRBV6-1; J gene: TRBJ1-2; CDR3 length: 15; CDR3 protein: CASSEGTGQSYGYTF; CDR3 DNA: TGTGCCAGCAGTGAAGGGACAGGCCAGAGCTATGGCTACACCTTC
D gene: -; clone size: -; V gene: TRBV5-5; J gene: TRBJ2-2; CDR3 length: 14; CDR3 protein: CASSQTANTGELFF; CDR3 DNA: TGTGCCAGCAGCCAAACAGCGAACACCGGGGAGCTGTTTTTT
D gene: -; clone size: -; V gene: TRBV3-1/TRBV3-2; J gene: TRBJ2-3; CDR3 length: 13; CDR3 protein: CASSQAQVSTQYF; CDR3 DNA: TGTGCCAGCAGCCAAGCCCAAGTGAGTACGCAGTATTTT
D gene: -; clone size: few; V gene: TRBV7-9; J gene: TRBJ1-2; CDR3 length: 12; CDR3 protein: CASSLTNYGYTF; CDR3 DNA: TGTGCCAGCAGCTTAACAAACTATGGCTACACCTTC
D gene: TRBD2; clone size: -; V gene: TRBV5-8; J gene: TRBJ2-3; CDR3 length: 15; CDR3 protein: CASSFLGLAGGTQYF; CDR3 DNA: TGTGCCAGCAGCTTTCTAGGACTAGCGGGAGGGACGCAGTATTTT
D gene: -; clone size: -; V gene: TRBV9; J gene: TRBJ2-5; CDR3 length: 16; CDR3 protein: CASSALGLGEGETQYF; CDR3 DNA: TGTGCCAGCAGCGCCCTCGGACTGGGCGAGGGAGAGACCCAGTACTTC
D gene: TRBD2; clone size: -; V gene: TRBV18; J gene: TRBJ2-7; CDR3 length: 15; CDR3 protein: CASSPGIAGGGEQYF; CDR3 DNA: TGTGCCAGCTCACCTGGTATAGCGGGAGGGGGAGAGCAGTACTTC
D gene: -; clone size: -; V gene: TRBV7-2; J gene: TRBJ1-6; CDR3 length: 13; CDR3 protein: CASRGPITSPLHF; CDR3 DNA: TGTGCCAGCAGGGGCCCTATAACTTCACCCCTCCACTTT
D gene: TRBD2; clone size: -; V gene: TRBV7-2; J gene: TRBJ2-1; CDR3 length: 17; CDR3 protein: CASSLELRTSLGNEQFF; CDR3 DNA: TGTGCCAGCAGCTTAGAGCTCAGGACTAGTCTGGGCAATGAGCAGTTCTTC